The 27 T cell receptor beta chains below come from one sample, sequenced in a study of post-analysis software for immune sequencing data. General observations from the study: With TRBV5-6, TRBV5-1 and TRBV20-1 included, about 5 TRBV segments were more frequent in patients than in controls.

Their antigens are not known. The TCR beta cDNA libraries contained unique molecular identifiers. TCRdb independently ran MiXCR on the PCR reads; one entry per CDR3 protein. The sample consists of hundreds of thousands of distinct CDR3 sequences, around 27% of them appearing once. The sample comprised blood. The origin of the receptors is a girl aged 10 to 17 with multiple sclerosis.

This clonotype showed up just a few times. The V and J genes are TRBV4-3 and TRBJ2-1; tentatively, D is TRBD2 (6 bases). Germline CDR1 is LGHNA and CDR2 is YSLEER. Trimming left V 0 bases short and J 6 bases short, with 15 bases between. CDR3 length equals 16 residues. The CDR3 region is CASSQDGGMGPNEQFF. DNA for the CDR3: TGCGCCAGCAGCCAAGATGGCGGGATGGGCCCCAATGAGCAGTTCTTC.

The chain uses TRBV3-1 and TRBJ2-1; D possibly corresponds to TRBD2 (5 bases). V was trimmed by 1 base and J by 13 bases, leaving 11 bases between them. The CDR3 runs to 12 residues. Germline V CDR1 and CDR2: LGHDT, YNNKEL (reference sequence). Here the CDR3 DNA reads TGTGCCAGCAGCCAAGTATCGCCTAGCCAGTTCTTC. Its translation: CASSQVSPSQFF.

Many counts were recorded for this clonotype. An end of the junction differs from the germline gene, which may be a read error. The chain recombines TRBV5-1 with TRBJ2-1; 9 bases are a match to TRBD2. The germline V gene has CDR1 SGHRS and CDR2 YFSETQ. The CDR3 consists of 15 residues. The CDR3 is CASSLEAGGYNEQFF. The CDR3 bases are TGTGCCAGCAGCTTAGAGGCGGGGGGGTACAATGAGCAGTTCTTC.

In regard to this clonotype: This sequence may be a read error, since a much larger clone differs from it by one base. The chain's CDR3 is CSVSERESYNEQYF. CDR3 in DNA: TGCAGCGTTTCCGAGCGGGAGTCCTACAATGAGCAGTACTTC. The V gene is TRBV29-1, the J gene TRBJ2-7; 8 bases are shared with TRBD2. Trimming removed 5 bases from V and 7 bases from J; junction bases left unmatched: 13. Germline V lookup: CDR1 SQVTM, CDR2 ANQGSEA. The CDR3 covers 14 residues.

This chain uses TRBV20-1 with TRBJ1-5; 8 bases fit TRBD1. Unmatched junction bases numbered 4, after V lost 2 bases and J lost 4 bases. Germline CDR1 and CDR2: DFQATT and SNEGSKA (reference sequence). The length of the CDR3 is 14 residues. Here the CDR3 reads CSARRTGPNQPQHF. In DNA, the CDR3 is TGCAGTGCTAGAAGGACAGGGCCTAATCAGCCCCAGCATTTT.

This clonotype showed up just a few times. The CDR3 DNA is TGCAGCGTTGGACAGGGGGAGAATCAGCCCCAGCATTTT. Its protein product is CSVGQGENQPQHF. This rearrangement joins TRBV29-1 to TRBJ1-5; 9 bases are a match to TRBD1. Losses at the gene ends were 4 bases for V and 4 bases for J; bases not matched to a gene: 2. The CDR3 extends over 13 amino acids. Germline V gives CDR1 SQVTM, CDR2 ANQGSEA.

This rearrangement joins TRBV28 to TRBJ2-7, with D unresolved. Matching the DNA end better, TRBJ2-5 makes the J call doubtful. Germline CDR1 is MDHEN and CDR2 is SYDVKM. CDR3 size: 13 residues. In nucleotides, the CDR3 is TGTGCCAGCAGTGTTGGCGGCGACGAGACCCAGTACTTC. Its protein product is CASSVGGDETQYF.

V gene TRBV7-8 combines with J gene TRBJ1-6; D might be TRBD1 (5 bases). The CDR3 totals 21 residues. The V end was cut by 3 bases, the J end by 8 bases, with 32 bases between. Germline V lookup: CDR1 SGHVS, CDR2 FQNEAQ. Written as DNA, the CDR3 is TGTGCCAGCAGCTTGGTCTACACGGGCAGGGAAGTTTTTAAGGGGTATTCACCCCTCCACTTT. Translating gives CASSLVYTGREVFKGYSPLHF.

This chain connects TRBV6-1 to TRBJ2-7; D gene uncertain. V dropped 2 bases and J dropped 6 bases, with 14 bases sitting between them. The CDR3 consists of 14 residues. Germline CDR1 and CDR2: MNHNS and SASEGT. The CDR3: CASSERGRMGEQYF. In DNA, the CDR3 is TGTGCCAGCAGTGAAAGAGGCCGTATGGGCGAGCAGTACTTC.

The J gene is TRBJ1-2, the V gene TRBV6-5; TRBD1 might be the D (5 bases). The CDR3 runs to 15 residues. Trimming cost V 5 bases and J 8 bases, with 21 bases left between them. CDR1 and CDR2 (germline): MNHEY, SVGAGI. The CDR3 loop is CASSPGAPATGGYTF. The CDR3 DNA follows: TGTGCCAGCAGTCCCGGGGCACCGGCAACGGGGGGCTACACCTTC.

V usage is TRBV12-3 or TRBV12-4 and J usage is TRBJ2-4; TRBD2 agrees at 10 bases. The last part of the DNA fits TRBJ2-7 better; the J call may be wrong. The CDR3 consists of 19 residues. CDR3 loop: CASSPDFEPGLAWVYEQYF. CDR3 sequence (DNA): TGTGCCAGCAGCCCGGACTTCGAACCGGGACTAGCGTGGGTATACGAGCAGTACTTC.

This chain joins TRBV7-2 and TRBJ2-3; 8 positions agree with TRBD1. This CDR3 has 16 residues. With V trimmed by 5 bases and J by 4 bases, 11 bases remained unmatched. CDR1 and CDR2 (germline): SGHTA, FQGNSA. The CDR3 sequence is CASSPRTGNLPDTQYF. The CDR3, as DNA: TGTGCCAGCAGCCCACGGACAGGGAATCTTCCAGATACGCAGTATTTT.

This clonotype was found a few times. The chain uses TRBV5-1 and TRBJ2-2; TRBD1 might be the D (5 bases). V was shortened by 4 bases and J by 2 bases, with 12 bases between the two germline ends. This CDR3 is 15 amino acids long. From germline, CDR1 is SGHRS and CDR2 YFSETQ. CDR3 in amino acids: CASSLRQTNTGELFF. The CDR3 DNA follows: TGCGCCAGCAGCCTTCGACAGACCAACACCGGGGAGCTGTTTTTT. Supplemented by reference TRBV5-1 and TRBJ2-2, the full variable domain reads KAGVTQTPRYLIKTRGQQVTLSCSPISGHRSVSWYQQTPGQGLQFLFEYFSETQRNKGNFPGRFSGRQFSNSRSEMNVSTLELGDSALYLCASSLRQTNTGELFFGEGSRLTVL.

The chain combines TRBV4-3 with TRBJ2-3; 7 bases match TRBD2. V gave up 0 bases and J gave up 1 base; unmatched junction bases: 1. The CDR3 extends over 15 amino acids. The germline gives CDR1 LGHNA, CDR2 YSLEER. The CDR3 bases are TGCGCCAGCAGCCAAGATACTAGCGGCACAGATACGCAGTATTTT. Translation gives CASSQDTSGTDTQYF.

This clonotype was picked up a small number of times. The V gene is TRBV24-1, the J gene TRBJ2-7; 7 bases fit TRBD1. The germline V gene encodes CDR1 KGHDR and CDR2 SFDVKD. V shed 5 bases and J 0 bases; nucleotides not matched to a gene: 3. CDR3 length equals 14 residues. DNA of the CDR3: TGTGCCACCAGTGGGACAGGCAGCTCCTACGAGCAGTACTTC. This encodes CATSGTGSSYEQYF.

This clonotype was recorded a few times. V is TRBV6-2 or TRBV6-3 and J is TRBJ2-1; 9 bases align to TRBD2. Unmatched junction bases numbered 5, after V lost 2 bases and J lost 9 bases. Germline V gene data show CDR1 as MNHEY and CDR2 as SVGEGT. The CDR3 covers 14 residues. The CDR3 nucleotides are TGTGCCAGCAGTTACGGCGGGAGGGGCGGTGAGCAGTTCTTC. Translating gives CASSYGGRGGEQFF.

This clonotype has a single count. At one end, the junction sequence differs from germline, possibly due to a read error. This chain connects TRBV5-1 to TRBJ1-5; TRBD1 might be the D (6 bases). Germline V gene sequence: CDR1 SGHRS, CDR2 YFSETQ. CDR3 length: 15 amino acids. CDR3 amino acids: CACSKSTGSNQPQHF. The CDR3 DNA is TGCGCCTGCAGTAAATCGACAGGTAGCAATCAGCCCCAGCATTTT.

The rearrangement joins TRBV28 to TRBJ1-5; 7 positions match TRBD1. The CDR3 contains 15 residues. Trimming removed 6 bases from V and 1 base from J; junction bases left unmatched: 6. The germline V gene encodes CDR1 MDHEN and CDR2 SYDVKM. CDR3 bases: TGTGCCAGCAGCCGACAGGGAGGGAGCAATCAGCCCCAGCATTTT. Protein sequence: CASSRQGGSNQPQHF.

The gene calls are TRBV20-1 and TRBJ2-1, with a weak D call TRBD2 (6 bases). This CDR3 is built from 15 residues. V lost 8 bases to trimming and J lost 7 bases, with 24 bases between them. CDR1 and CDR2 from the germline V gene are DFQATT and SNEGSKA (reference sequence). The CDR3 DNA reads TGCAGTACCAATTCCCCCGCTAGCGTTGGTAATGAGCAGTTCTTC. Residues: CSTNSPASVGNEQFF.

This clonotype was recorded once. The chain employs TRBV12-3 or TRBV12-4 and TRBJ2-5; TRBD2 agrees at 10 bases. This CDR3 is 18 amino acids long. After removal of 3 bases from V and 4 bases from J, the junction contained 14 bases not matched to a gene. The CDR3 DNA follows: TGTGCCAGCAGTTTGTTCGGCGTCGGGACTAGCGTCTCAGAGACCCAGTACTTC. This codes for CASSLFGVGTSVSETQYF.

This clonotype has more than one count but fewer than ten. The chain is built from TRBV12-3 or TRBV12-4 and TRBJ1-4, with 9 bases identical to TRBD1. The CDR3 sequence is 16 residues long. V lost 6 bases, J lost 3 bases, and 8 bases stayed unmatched. Written as DNA, the CDR3 is TGTGCCAGCAGCCTAAGGACAGGGGTCTCTAATGAAAAACTGTTTTTT. It specifies CASSLRTGVSNEKLFF.

This clonotype was recorded only once. The chain carries TRBV28 and TRBJ1-6; 8 bases are shared with TRBD1. The CDR3 is 16 amino acids. Unmatched junction bases numbered 14, after V lost 5 bases and J lost 11 bases. Germline values: CDR1 MDHEN, CDR2 SYDVKM. In nucleotides, the CDR3 is TGTGCCAGCAGTCCTACAGGGGGAAGAGCCTATCCACCCCTCCACTTT. Amino acid sequence: CASSPTGGRAYPPLHF.

The J gene is TRBJ2-1, the V gene TRBV7-2, with 7 bases fitting TRBD2. The germline V gene encodes CDR1 SGHTA and CDR2 FQGNSA. The CDR3 contains 14 residues. V shed 8 bases and J 0 bases; nucleotides not matched to a gene: 4. The CDR3 nucleotides read TGTGCCAGCCGCGGGAGTAACTCCTACAATGAGCAGTTCTTC. It codes for CASRGSNSYNEQFF.

The rearrangement links TRBV12-3 or TRBV12-4 to TRBJ2-7; TRBD1 matches 7 bases. V lost 4 bases, J lost 3 bases, and 6 bases stayed unmatched. The CDR3 is made up of 14 amino acids. CDR3 sequence (DNA): TGTGCCAGCAGTTCGACAGGGTTGGACTACGAGCAGTACTTC. Amino acids: CASSSTGLDYEQYF.

The CDR3 loop reads CASSSHRGEMQKLFF. The DNA for the CDR3 is TGTGCCAGCAGCTCCCACAGGGGAGAGATGCAAAAACTGTTTTTT. This rearrangement joins TRBV7-9 to TRBJ1-4; 7 bases are shared with TRBD1. There are 15 residues in the CDR3. Per germline, CDR1 SEHNR and CDR2 FQNEAQ (reference sequence). Losses at the gene ends were 4 bases for V and 9 bases for J; bases not matched to a gene: 11.

This chain joins TRBV20-1 and TRBJ2-2, with 12 bases that match TRBD1. With 3 bases clipped from V and 8 bases from J, the junction kept 4 bases outside the gene matches. The CDR3 is made up of 14 amino acids. Germline-derived CDR1 and CDR2 are DFQATT and SNEGSKA (reference sequence). The CDR3 DNA reads as TGCAGTGCTAGGGGACAGGGGGCACGAGGGGAGCTGTTTTTT. This translates into CSARGQGARGELFF.

J is TRBJ2-1 and V is TRBV12-3 or TRBV12-4, with 8 bases identical to TRBD2. The CDR3 sequence is 14 residues long. The V and J ends lost 6 bases and 9 bases, in that order; junction bases with no gene match: 10. The CDR3: CASRTASGRGEQFF. CDR3 nucleotides: TGTGCCAGCAGGACCGCTAGCGGGCGGGGTGAGCAGTTCTTC.